A single sample gave rise to the 15 T cell receptor beta chains below, sequenced in a study of OX40 agonist ivuxolimab in advanced cancers. Receptor libraries were prepared by the immunoSEQ multiplex PCR assay. The table was pulled from immuneACCESS by TCRdb, which kept in-frame rearrangements only. Such tables lose some clones; where checked, under half of the loss comes from unresolved V genes, and the rest has no known cause. The sample table holds over 15,000 clones, of which 79% were seen once. The ten largest clones add up to about a third of the sample. The material sequenced was CD4+ or CD8+ T cells sorted from blood, taken in a trial of the OX40 agonist ivuxolimab. All receptors derive from an adult with an advanced solid tumor such as melanoma, head and neck, liver or kidney cancer.

This clone has a single count. The chain links TRBV10-3 to TRBJ2-7, with 7 bases aligning to TRBD1. The CDR3 has 12 amino acids. Germline V gives CDR1 ENHRY, CDR2 SYGVKD. The junction had 7 bases not matched to a gene; V was cut back by 11 bases and J by 3 bases. The CDR3: CAGGQDFYEQYF. The CDR3 coding sequence is TGTGCCGGAGGACAGGATTTCTACGAGCAGTACTTC.

The gene calls are TRBV15 and TRBJ1-4, with a weak D call TRBD1 (5 bases). The CDR3 sequence is 16 residues long. Trimming took 4 bases from V and 8 from J, leaving 20 bases between them. The germline gives CDR1 LNHNV, CDR2 YYDKDF (reference sequence). The CDR3 region has the DNA TGTGCCACCAGCACCCATCAGCAGGGCATAAGGGAAAAACTGTTTTTT. It specifies CATSTHQQGIREKLFF.

The rearrangement links TRBV7-9 to TRBJ2-7; 9 nucleotides match TRBD1. CDR1 and CDR2 from the germline V gene are SEHNR and FQNEAQ (reference sequence). V lost 4 bases and J lost 3; bases outside the gene matches: 7. This CDR3 is built from 15 residues. The CDR3 spells CASSSNRDRVYEQYF. For the CDR3, the DNA is TGTGCCAGCAGCTCAAACCGGGACAGGGTCTACGAGCAGTACTTC. Looking up the rest from reference TRBV7-9 and TRBJ2-7 gives the full variable domain: DTGVSQNPRHKITKRGQNVTFRCDPISEHNRLYWYRQTLGQGPEFLTYFQNEAQLEKSRLLSDRFSAERPKGSFSTLEIQRTEQGDSAMYLCASSSNRDRVYEQYFGPGTRLTVT.

The genes are TRBV19 and TRBJ1-1; D is unclear. The germline V gene has CDR1 LNHDA and CDR2 SQIVND (reference sequence). V lost 4 bases, J lost 5 bases, and 14 bases lay in between. The CDR3 length is 14 residues. The CDR3 loop reads CASSTSPGRTEAFF. The CDR3 DNA is TGTGCCAGTAGTACCTCTCCCGGAAGAACTGAAGCTTTCTTT.

The chain uses TRBV6-4 and TRBJ2-7; D gene uncertain. Germline CDR1 reads MRHNA; CDR2 reads SNTAGT. The V end was cut by 3 bases, the J end by 4 bases, with 10 bases between. This CDR3 contains 13 residues. The CDR3 loop reads CASSETDGYEQYF. The CDR3 DNA is TGTGCCAGCAGTGAAACAGACGGGTACGAGCAGTACTTC.

CDR3 in DNA: TGTGCCAGCAGCTTAGCCTCGGGACAGTTAACCGGGGAGCTGTTTTTT. Encoded protein: CASSLASGQLTGELFF. The V call is TRBV7-9, the J call TRBJ2-2; 7 nucleotides match TRBD1. J gave up 5 bases and V 0 bases, and 6 bases lay outside the gene matches. In germline, CDR1 is SEHNR, CDR2 FQNEAQ (reference sequence). This CDR3 region has 16 residues.

The V call is TRBV4-3, the J call TRBJ1-5, with 7 bases lining up with TRBD1. CDR1 LGHNA and CDR2 YSLEER come from the germline V gene. This CDR3 is built from 16 residues. Unmatched junction bases numbered 7, after V lost 0 bases and J lost 5 bases. The CDR3 loop reads CASSQDRQGGDQPQHF. The CDR3 DNA reads TGCGCCAGCAGCCAAGATCGCCAGGGGGGAGATCAGCCCCAGCATTTT.

V is TRBV7-3 and J is TRBJ2-2; D is undetermined. V lost 5 bases and J lost 4, with 11 bases in between. Per germline, CDR1 SGHTA and CDR2 FQGTGA. The CDR3 has 14 residues. CDR3 nucleotides: TGTGCCAGCAGCCCGGACGGCTTCACCGGGGAGCTGTTTTTT. Protein sequence: CASSPDGFTGELFF.

This chain joins TRBV4-1 and TRBJ1-2; 8 nucleotides align to TRBD1. Trimming at V came to 0 bases and at J to 4 bases, leaving 7 bases not matched to a gene. Per germline, CDR1 MGHRA and CDR2 YSYEKL. There are 16 residues in the CDR3. The CDR3 region is CASSQEGGQAFYGYTF. In DNA, the CDR3 is TGCGCCAGCAGCCAAGAAGGGGGACAGGCCTTCTATGGCTACACCTTC.

This clone was counted a single time. V and J are TRBV5-1 and TRBJ1-4, with D perhaps TRBD1 (5 bases). Trimming left V 3 bases short and J 6 bases short, with 18 bases between. The CDR3 spans 16 residues. In germline, CDR1 is SGHRS, CDR2 YFSETQ. The CDR3 DNA reads as TGCGCCAGCAGCTCCGGCAGGGCCCCTATTGATGAAAAACTGTTTTTT. Its protein is CASSSGRAPIDEKLFF.

This rearrangement joins TRBV10-3 to TRBJ2-5; TRBD1 matches 7 bases. From germline, CDR1 is ENHRY and CDR2 SYGVKD. The CDR3 runs to 15 residues. J was trimmed by 3 bases and V by 6 bases; bases with no gene match: 10. CDR3 amino acids: CAIRTGDSYEETQYF. CDR3 nucleotide sequence: TGTGCCATCAGAACCGGGGACAGCTATGAAGAGACCCAGTACTTC.

This clone appeared a single time. This chain connects TRBV4-2 to TRBJ1-1; tentative D call: TRBD1 (6 bases). Trimming stripped 0 bases from V and 3 bases from J, with 8 bases between. The CDR3 is 14 amino acids. Per germline, CDR1 LGHNA and CDR2 YNFKEQ. The CDR3 protein is CASSQDGGDTEAFF. The CDR3 DNA is TGTGCCAGCAGCCAAGACGGGGGCGACACTGAAGCTTTCTTT.

This rearrangement joins TRBV4-3 to TRBJ1-1; D gene uncertain. Trimming took off 8 bases at V and 7 bases at J, with 8 bases between the two ends. CDR3 length: 10 amino acids. Germline V CDR1 and CDR2: LGHNA, YSLEER. CDR3 residues: CASRGDEAFF. The CDR3 DNA reads as TGCGCCAGCCGAGGAGATGAAGCTTTCTTT.

V is TRBV29-1 and J is TRBJ1-2; 10 bases are a match to TRBD1. J was trimmed by 4 bases and V by 7 bases; bases with no gene match: 6. The germline gives CDR1 SQVTM, CDR2 ANQGSEA. The CDR3 contains 13 residues. CDR3 coding DNA: TGCAGCGATGGGACAGGGGACACCTATGGCTACACCTTC. Translating gives CSDGTGDTYGYTF.

The CDR3 DNA is TGTGCCAGCAGCTTAAATAGCGGGGAGACCCAGTACTTC. This gives the protein CASSLNSGETQYF. The V gene is TRBV7-3, the J gene TRBJ2-5; TRBD2 matches 7 bases. The trim removed 1 base at V and 5 bases at J, leaving 1 base unmatched. The CDR3 has 13 residues. Germline-derived CDR1 and CDR2 are SGHTA and FQGTGA.